This entry describes one T cell receptor beta chain. TCRdb's table, derived via immunoSEQ multiplex PCR, lists solely in-frame clones and lacks some. The sample carries 120,000 to 150,000 clones, over 65% recorded once. The sample originates from a study of blood T cell repertoires in COVID-19. This CDR3 has 13 residues. Germline lookup yields CDR1 LGHDT and CDR2 YNNKEL (reference sequence). After removal of 5 bases from V and 9 bases from J, the junction contained 6 bases not matched to a gene. The sequence came from a human donor in a cohort sampled during active COVID-19. The chain couples TRBV3-1 (or the pseudogene TRBV3-2) to TRBJ2-3; 9 bases are shared with TRBD2. The specimen was peripheral blood. This CDR3 reads CASSGSGGRTQYF. CDR3 sequence (DNA): TGTGCCAGCAGCGGGAGCGGGGGGCGCACGCAGTATTTT.